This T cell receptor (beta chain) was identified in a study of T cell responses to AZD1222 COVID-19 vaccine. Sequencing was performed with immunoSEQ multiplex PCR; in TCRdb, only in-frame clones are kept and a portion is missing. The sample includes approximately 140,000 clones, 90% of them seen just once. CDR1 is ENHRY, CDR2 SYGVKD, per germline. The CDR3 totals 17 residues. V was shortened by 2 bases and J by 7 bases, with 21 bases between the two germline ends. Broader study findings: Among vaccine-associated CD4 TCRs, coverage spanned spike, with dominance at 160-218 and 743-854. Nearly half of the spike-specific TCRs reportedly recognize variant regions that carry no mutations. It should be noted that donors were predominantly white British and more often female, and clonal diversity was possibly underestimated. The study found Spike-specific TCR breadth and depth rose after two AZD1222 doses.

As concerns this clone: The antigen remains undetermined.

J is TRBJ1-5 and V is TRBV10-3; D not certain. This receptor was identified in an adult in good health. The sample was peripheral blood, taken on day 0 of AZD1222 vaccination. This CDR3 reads CAISEGVNPGLGQPQHF. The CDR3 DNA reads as TGTGCCATCAGTGAGGGAGTCAACCCCGGTCTAGGGCAGCCCCAGCATTTT.